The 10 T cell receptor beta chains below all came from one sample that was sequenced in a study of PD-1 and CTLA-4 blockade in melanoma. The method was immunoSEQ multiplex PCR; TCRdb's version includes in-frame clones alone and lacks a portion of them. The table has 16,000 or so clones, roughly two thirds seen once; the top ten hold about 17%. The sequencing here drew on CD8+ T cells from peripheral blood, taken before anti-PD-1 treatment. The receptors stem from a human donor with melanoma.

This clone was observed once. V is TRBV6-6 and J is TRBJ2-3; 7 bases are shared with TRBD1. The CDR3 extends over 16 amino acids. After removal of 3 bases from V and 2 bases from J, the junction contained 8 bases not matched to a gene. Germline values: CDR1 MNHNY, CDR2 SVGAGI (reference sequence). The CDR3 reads CASSYLGQPDTDTQYF. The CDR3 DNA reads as TGTGCCAGCAGTTATTTGGGACAGCCCGACACAGATACGCAGTATTTT.

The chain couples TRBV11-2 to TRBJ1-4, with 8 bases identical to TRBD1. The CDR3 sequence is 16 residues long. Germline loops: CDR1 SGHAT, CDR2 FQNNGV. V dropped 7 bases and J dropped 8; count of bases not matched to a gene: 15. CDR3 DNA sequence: TGTGCCAGCAAGATGGGGTGGAAGGGACAGGAGGAAAAACTGTTTTTT. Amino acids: CASKMGWKGQEEKLFF.

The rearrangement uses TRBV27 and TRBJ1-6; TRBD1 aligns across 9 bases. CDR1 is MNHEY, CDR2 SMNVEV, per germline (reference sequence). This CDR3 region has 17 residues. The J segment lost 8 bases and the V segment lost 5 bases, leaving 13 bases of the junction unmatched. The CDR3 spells CASSPIGTRDRDSPLHF. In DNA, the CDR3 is TGTGCCAGCAGTCCGATTGGGACCCGGGACAGGGATTCACCCCTCCACTTT.

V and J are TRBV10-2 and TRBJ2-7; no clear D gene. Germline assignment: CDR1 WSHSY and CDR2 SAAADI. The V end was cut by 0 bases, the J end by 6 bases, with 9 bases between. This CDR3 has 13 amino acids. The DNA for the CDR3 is TGCGCCAGCAGTGAGTCGACGAGGAGCGAGCAGTACTTC. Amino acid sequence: CASSESTRSEQYF.

The CDR3, as DNA: TGTGCCAGCAGTGAAGCGAGGGATGGGGACACTGAAGCTTTCTTT. It translates to CASSEARDGDTEAFF. This sequence joins TRBV6-1 and TRBJ1-1; D is unresolved. This CDR3 has 15 amino acids. Germline lookup yields CDR1 MNHNS and CDR2 SASEGT. With 0 bases removed from V and 3 bases from J, the gap between germline ends came to 11 bases.

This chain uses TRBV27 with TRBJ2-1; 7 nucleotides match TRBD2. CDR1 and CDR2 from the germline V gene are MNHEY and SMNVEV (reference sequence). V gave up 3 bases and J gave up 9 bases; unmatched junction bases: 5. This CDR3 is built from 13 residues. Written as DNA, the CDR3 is TGTGCCAGCAGTTTGGGACTACTAGGTGAGCAGTTCTTC. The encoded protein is CASSLGLLGEQFF.

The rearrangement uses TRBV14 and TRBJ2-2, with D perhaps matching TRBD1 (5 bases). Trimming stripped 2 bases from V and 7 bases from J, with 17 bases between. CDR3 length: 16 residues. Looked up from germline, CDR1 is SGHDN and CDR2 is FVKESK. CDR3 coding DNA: TGTGCCAGCAGCCAAAGGGTTCAGGGTCGAAGCGGGGAGCTGTTTTTT. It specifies CASSQRVQGRSGELFF.

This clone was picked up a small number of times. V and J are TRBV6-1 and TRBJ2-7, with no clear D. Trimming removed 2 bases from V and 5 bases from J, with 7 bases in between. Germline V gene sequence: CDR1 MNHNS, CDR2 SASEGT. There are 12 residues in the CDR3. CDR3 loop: CASSESTNEQYF. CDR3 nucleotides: TGTGCCAGCAGTGAAAGTACGAACGAGCAGTACTTC.

The CDR3: CASSAHSRDTQYF. The DNA of the CDR3 is TGTGCCAGCAGCGCCCATTCTCGAGATACGCAGTATTTT. The chain employs TRBV21-1 and TRBJ2-3. TRBV21-1 represents a pseudogene. The CDR3 has 13 amino acids.

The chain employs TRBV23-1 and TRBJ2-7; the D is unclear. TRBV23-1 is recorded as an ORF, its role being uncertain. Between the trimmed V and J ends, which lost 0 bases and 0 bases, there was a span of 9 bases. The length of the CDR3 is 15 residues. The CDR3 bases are TGCGCCAGCAGTCAATCGAAGCAGGACTCCTACGAGCAGTACTTC. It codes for CASSQSKQDSYEQYF.